One sample yielded the 24 T cell receptor beta chains listed below, sequenced in a study of shared clonotypes between healthy human individuals. The assay was immunoSEQ multiplex PCR, and TCRdb's table has in-frame clones only and misses some. Among a few million clones listed, around 93% were seen once. Sequencing input: naive CD4+ T cells from PBMCs. Subset meaning: CD45RA+ positively selected. All receptors derive from a man younger than 30 in good health. Some clones in this sample may be carry-over from other donors' samples.

The CDR3 reads CASSVTGAYTGELFF. The CDR3 DNA is TGTGCCAGCAGCGTCACCGGAGCATACACCGGGGAGCTGTTTTTT. The V gene is TRBV9, the J gene TRBJ2-2; D remains ambiguous. Per the germline V gene, CDR1 is SGDLS and CDR2 is YYNGEE. The V and J ends lost 2 bases and 3 bases respectively, with 11 bases between them. The CDR3 has 15 amino acids. The variable domain in full, with the rest retrieved from reference TRBV9 and TRBJ2-2, is DSGVTQTPKHLITATGQRVTLRCSPRSGDLSVYWYQQSLDQGLQFLIQYYNGEERAKGNILERFSAQQFPDLHSELNLSSLELGDSALYFCASSVTGAYTGELFFGEGSRLTVL.

The chain uses TRBV6-5 and TRBJ1-5; TRBD1 matches 7 bases. The CDR3 runs to 14 residues. The germline V gene encodes CDR1 MNHEY and CDR2 SVGAGI. Trimming cost V 6 bases and J 3 bases; bases outside gene matches: 5. This chain's CDR3 is CASSRGTDNQPQHF. CDR3 in DNA: TGTGCCAGCAGCAGGGGGACCGACAATCAGCCCCAGCATTTT.

The rearrangement links TRBV6-6 to TRBJ1-1, with D possibly being TRBD1 (6 bases). The CDR3 spans 16 residues. Germline loops: CDR1 MNHNY, CDR2 SVGAGI (reference sequence). Trimming removed 4 bases from V and 1 base from J, with 16 bases in between. CDR3 bases: TGTGCCAGCAGTTTACAGGGCGTGGGGCGGAACACTGAAGCTTTCTTT. It is translated as CASSLQGVGRNTEAFF.

V gene TRBV6-1 combines with J gene TRBJ1-2; weak D call: TRBD1 (6 bases). The CDR3 runs 17 residues. V gave up 1 base and J gave up 6 bases, with 21 bases separating them. Germline V lookup: CDR1 MNHNS, CDR2 SASEGT. CDR3 loop: CASSEGKGVKVANGYTF. CDR3 nucleotides: TGTGCCAGCAGTGAAGGGAAGGGGGTGAAGGTTGCAAATGGCTACACCTTC.

V and J are TRBV18 and TRBJ2-6; 7 bases are shared with TRBD1. V shed 8 bases and J 2 bases; nucleotides not matched to a gene: 12. The CDR3 is 17 amino acids. Germline CDR1 KGHSH, CDR2 LQKENI. CDR3 residues: CASPDRLELAGANVLTF. CDR3 nucleotide sequence: TGTGCCAGCCCGGACAGGTTGGAACTTGCTGGGGCCAACGTCCTGACTTTC.

As concerns this clone: The same CDR3 arises from other DNA sequences in this sample as well. The CDR3 loop reads CASSLRGSSYNEQFF. CDR3 nucleotide sequence: TGTGCCAGCAGTTTACGAGGGAGCTCCTACAATGAGCAGTTCTTC. The chain is built from TRBV27 and TRBJ2-1; the D gene is possibly TRBD2 (5 bases). Germline lookup yields CDR1 MNHEY and CDR2 SMNVEV (reference sequence). The CDR3 sequence is 15 residues long. Trimming took off 2 bases at V and 0 bases at J, with 8 bases between the two ends.

This chain links TRBV6-6 with TRBJ1-2; possibly TRBD1 for D (5 bases). CDR3 length equals 11 residues. V lost 5 bases and J 7 bases, leaving 8 bases between the germline ends. Per the germline V gene, CDR1 is MNHNY and CDR2 is SVGAGI (reference sequence). CDR3 DNA sequence: TGTGCCAGCAGTACAGGACCTGGCTACACCTTC. It codes for CASSTGPGYTF.

The chain combines TRBV7-8 with TRBJ2-7; perhaps TRBD1 as D (5 bases). There are 14 residues in the CDR3. Trimming took off 6 bases at V and 4 bases at J, with 16 bases between the two ends. The germline gives CDR1 SGHVS, CDR2 FQNEAQ. This CDR3 reads CASREIKGHYEQYF. CDR3 DNA sequence: TGTGCCAGCAGGGAAATCAAAGGACATTACGAGCAGTACTTC.

This chain uses TRBV10-3 with TRBJ2-7; TRBD2 matches at 7 bases. The CDR3 runs 16 residues. The V gene's germline CDR1 is ENHRY and CDR2 SYGVKD. Trimming removed 9 bases from V and 0 bases from J; junction bases left unmatched: 14. This chain's CDR3 is CAIGLRGNTHSYEQYF. The DNA for the CDR3 is TGTGCCATAGGGCTGCGGGGGAACACCCACTCCTACGAGCAGTACTTC.

This chain uses TRBV18 with TRBJ2-3; TRBD2 matches 10 bases. V was pared by 2 bases and J by 1 base, with 6 bases of the junction left unmatched. CDR1 is KGHSH, CDR2 LQKENI, per germline. The CDR3 extends over 17 amino acids. CDR3 amino acids: CASSPFPGTSGTDTQYF. In nucleotides, the CDR3 is TGTGCCAGCTCACCATTCCCCGGGACTAGCGGCACAGATACGCAGTATTTT.

This clone came up once. This chain joins TRBV7-9 and TRBJ2-5; D is possibly TRBD1 or TRBD2 (6 bases each). In germline, CDR1 is SEHNR, CDR2 FQNEAQ (reference sequence). The ends were cut back, 5 bases at V and 4 bases at J, with 20 bases in the middle. The CDR3 has 16 residues. CDR3 region: CASSPQQGGTPETQYF. Written as DNA, the CDR3 is TGTGCCAGCAGCCCGCAGCAAGGGGGGACGCCAGAGACCCAGTACTTC.

The rearrangement uses TRBV7-9 and TRBJ2-3; tentatively, D is TRBD2 (6 bases). Trimming shortened V by 4 bases and J by 0 bases, and 14 bases separated the two germline ends. In germline, CDR1 is SEHNR, CDR2 FQNEAQ (reference sequence). This CDR3 is 16 amino acids long. The CDR3 spells CASSYHLAASTDTQYF. Here the CDR3 DNA reads TGTGCCAGCAGCTACCACTTAGCGGCTAGCACAGATACGCAGTATTTT.

V is TRBV11-2 and J is TRBJ2-5; TRBD1 matches at 9 bases. Trimming at V came to 5 bases and at J to 5 bases, leaving 9 bases not matched to a gene. The CDR3 has 15 residues. CDR1 and CDR2 from the germline V gene are SGHAT and FQNNGV. The CDR3 loop is CASSPGTGGAETQYF. The DNA for the CDR3 is TGTGCCAGCAGCCCAGGTACAGGGGGCGCGGAGACCCAGTACTTC.

The V gene is TRBV29-1, the J gene TRBJ1-3; D uncertain. Germline V gene data show CDR1 as SQVTM and CDR2 as ANQGSEA. Trimming cost V 6 bases and J 1 base, with 10 bases left between them. This CDR3 has 13 amino acids. In DNA form, the CDR3 reads TGCAGCGTGAGAGGGTTTTCTGGAAACACCATATATTTT. Translated, it gives CSVRGFSGNTIYF.

The V gene is TRBV7-6, the J gene TRBJ1-1; D uncertain. Germline V CDR1 and CDR2: SGHVS, FNYEAQ. The CDR3 is 13 residues long. V shed 5 bases and J shed 8 bases, with 15 bases lying between them. Here the CDR3 reads CASSQSPGSEAFF. In nucleotides, the CDR3 is TGTGCCAGCAGCCAGTCGCCGGGTTCCGAAGCTTTCTTT. Drawing the rest from reference TRBV7-6 and TRBJ1-1, the complete variable domain is GAGVSQSPRYKVTKRGQDVALRCDPISGHVSLYWYRQALGQGPEFLTYFNYEAQQDKSGLPNDRFSAERPEGSISTLTIQRTEQRDSAMYRCASSQSPGSEAFFGQGTRLTVV.

Only one count was recorded for this clone. The chain recombines TRBV7-2 with TRBJ1-4; TRBD1 agrees at 9 bases. Per the germline V gene, CDR1 is SGHTA and CDR2 is FQGNSA. V lost 3 bases to trimming and J lost 0 bases; unmatched junction nucleotides: 5. The CDR3 spans 17 residues. The CDR3 reads CASSLGTGRPTNEKLFF. The CDR3 DNA reads as TGTGCCAGCAGCTTGGGGACAGGGAGGCCAACTAATGAAAAACTGTTTTTT.

The chain couples TRBV10-3 to TRBJ1-1, with D perhaps TRBD1 (6 bases). CDR3 length: 15 residues. CDR1 is ENHRY, CDR2 SYGVKD, per germline. V lost 9 bases and J 3 bases, leaving 20 bases between the germline ends. The DNA for the CDR3 is TGTGCCATTTGGGCGCCGGGGACATCCTACACTGAAGCTTTCTTT. Its protein is CAIWAPGTSYTEAFF.

V gene TRBV28 combines with J gene TRBJ1-3; no firm D call. The CDR3 has 15 residues. CDR1 MDHEN and CDR2 SYDVKM come from the germline V gene. V was trimmed by 5 bases and J by 4 bases, leaving 15 bases between them. CDR3 region: CASSGRETGGNTIYF. In nucleotides, the CDR3 is TGTGCCAGCAGTGGTAGGGAGACGGGGGGAAACACCATATATTTT.

J is TRBJ2-6 and V is TRBV5-1; 11 positions match TRBD1. Trimming removed 4 bases from V and 2 bases from J; junction bases left unmatched: 8. Germline CDR1 reads SGHRS; CDR2 reads YFSETQ. The CDR3 covers 18 residues. CDR3 nucleotide sequence: TGCGCCAGCAGCCCGCGGACAGGGGGCCGGGCTGGGGCCAACGTCCTGACTTTC. It is translated as CASSPRTGGRAGANVLTF.

This chain joins TRBV9 and TRBJ1-2; D gene ambiguous. Germline V gives CDR1 SGDLS, CDR2 YYNGEE. V was cut by 0 bases and J by 3 bases, with 12 bases left in between. CDR3 length: 15 amino acids. CDR3 protein: CASSVGQTPYYGYTF. The DNA for the CDR3 is TGTGCCAGCAGCGTAGGGCAGACACCTTACTATGGCTACACCTTC.

This chain joins TRBV2 and TRBJ2-2; a weak D match, TRBD2 (5 bases). This CDR3 is built from 12 residues. V gave up 3 bases and J gave up 13 bases, with 12 bases separating them. CDR1 is SNHLY, CDR2 FYNNEI, per germline. For the CDR3, the DNA is TGTGCCAGCAGTGAGACGGCCCGGGGGCTGTTTTTT. Translating gives CASSETARGLFF. The variable domain in full, with the rest retrieved from reference TRBV2 and TRBJ2-2, is EPEVTQTPSHQVTQMGQEVILRCVPISNHLYFYWYRQILGQKVEFLVSFYNNEISEKSEIFDDQFSVERPDGSNFTLKIRSTKLEDSAMYFCASSETARGLFFGEGSRLTVL.

This chain connects TRBV9 to TRBJ2-3; no clear D gene. The V end was cut by 4 bases, the J end by 6 bases, with 15 bases between. This CDR3 spans 14 amino acids. Germline-derived CDR1 and CDR2 are SGDLS and YYNGEE. CDR3 nucleotide sequence: TGTGCCAGCAGCTTCGGACCGAAGTCGGATACGCAGTATTTT. Amino acid sequence: CASSFGPKSDTQYF.

Only a few counts were recorded for this clone. The V and J genes are TRBV6-1 and TRBJ1-1; possible D gene TRBD1, 6 bases. Deletions cut 3 bases from V and 1 base from J, with 9 bases between. The CDR3 totals 14 residues. Looked up from germline, CDR1 is MNHNS and CDR2 is SASEGT. The CDR3 reads CASSEGHPNTEAFF. For the CDR3, the DNA is TGTGCCAGCAGTGAGGGACACCCGAACACTGAAGCTTTCTTT.

The chain recombines TRBV27 with TRBJ2-1; TRBD1 is a possible D gene (5 bases). Germline loops: CDR1 MNHEY, CDR2 SMNVEV (reference sequence). Trimming stripped 3 bases from V and 6 bases from J, with 21 bases between. The CDR3 has 17 residues. The CDR3 spells CASSLGPARKLINEQFF. CDR3 nucleotide sequence: TGTGCCAGCAGTTTGGGGCCAGCACGAAAATTAATCAATGAGCAGTTCTTC.